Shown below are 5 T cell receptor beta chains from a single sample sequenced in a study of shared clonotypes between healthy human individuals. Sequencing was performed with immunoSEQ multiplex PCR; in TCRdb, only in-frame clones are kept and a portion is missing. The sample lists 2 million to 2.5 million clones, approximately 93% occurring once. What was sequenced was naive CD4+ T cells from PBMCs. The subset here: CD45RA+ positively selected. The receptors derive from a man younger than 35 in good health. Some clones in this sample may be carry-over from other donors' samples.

Here the CDR3 reads CASSSGQGGLGEQYF. DNA for the CDR3: TGTGCCAGCAGCTCTGGACAGGGAGGTTTGGGCGAGCAGTACTTC. This chain links TRBV9 with TRBJ2-7; 8 nucleotides align to TRBD1. The V gene end was trimmed by 4 bases and the J gene end by 6 bases; junction bases not matched to a gene: 12. The germline V gene encodes CDR1 SGDLS and CDR2 YYNGEE. The CDR3 is 15 residues long. The full variable domain, in which reference TRBV9 and TRBJ2-7 provide the parts outside the CDR3, is DSGVTQTPKHLITATGQRVTLRCSPRSGDLSVYWYQQSLDQGLQFLIQYYNGEERAKGNILERFSAQQFPDLHSELNLSSLELGDSALYFCASSSGQGGLGEQYFGPGTRLTVT.

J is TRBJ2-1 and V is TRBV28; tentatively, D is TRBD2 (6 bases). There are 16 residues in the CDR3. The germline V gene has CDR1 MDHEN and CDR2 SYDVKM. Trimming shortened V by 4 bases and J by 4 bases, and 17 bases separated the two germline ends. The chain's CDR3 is CASSSRVAATYNEQFF. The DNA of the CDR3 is TGTGCCAGCAGTTCCAGGGTAGCGGCCACTTACAATGAGCAGTTCTTC.

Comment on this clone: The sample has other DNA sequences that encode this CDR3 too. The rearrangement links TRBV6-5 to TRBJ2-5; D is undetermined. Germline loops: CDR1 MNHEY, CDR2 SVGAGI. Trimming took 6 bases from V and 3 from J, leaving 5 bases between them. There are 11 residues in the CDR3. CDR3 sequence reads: CASSREETQYF. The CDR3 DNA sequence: TGTGCCAGCAGCCGTGAAGAGACCCAGTACTTC.

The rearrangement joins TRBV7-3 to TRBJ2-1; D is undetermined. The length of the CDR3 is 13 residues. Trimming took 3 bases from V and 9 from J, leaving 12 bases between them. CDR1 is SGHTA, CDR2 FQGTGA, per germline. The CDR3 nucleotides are TGTGCCAGCAGCTTTTATGACGGTGGTGAGCAGTTCTTC. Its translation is CASSFYDGGEQFF.

CDR3 in amino acids: CASSSYESPDTQYF. The CDR3 bases are TGTGCCAGCAGCTCATATGAGAGCCCAGATACGCAGTATTTT. The V gene is TRBV5-6, the J gene TRBJ2-3; D ambiguous. The germline V gene encodes CDR1 SGHDT and CDR2 YYEEEE. CDR3 length: 14 residues. Trimming took off 3 bases at V and 4 bases at J, with 12 bases between the two ends.